The TCR beta chain under discussion was sequenced for a study of control samples from healthy donors and cancer patients. The table came from immunoSEQ multiplex PCR; TCRdb's copy has only in-frame clones and leaves some out. The sample table sets out about 190,000 clones. As to this clone: Other nucleotide sequences from this sample produce the same CDR3.

The CDR3 length is 13 residues. Per the germline V gene, CDR1 is SEHNR and CDR2 is FQNEAQ (reference sequence). The ends were cut back, 3 bases at V and 0 bases at J, with 5 bases in the middle. The sequenced sample consisted of blood. The chain carries TRBV7-9 and TRBJ1-1; D not resolved. The sequence was collected from a woman in her twenties or thirties in good health. The CDR3 DNA follows: TGTGCCAGCAGCTTGGCAATGAACACTGAAGCTTTCTTT. Its translation: CASSLAMNTEAFF.